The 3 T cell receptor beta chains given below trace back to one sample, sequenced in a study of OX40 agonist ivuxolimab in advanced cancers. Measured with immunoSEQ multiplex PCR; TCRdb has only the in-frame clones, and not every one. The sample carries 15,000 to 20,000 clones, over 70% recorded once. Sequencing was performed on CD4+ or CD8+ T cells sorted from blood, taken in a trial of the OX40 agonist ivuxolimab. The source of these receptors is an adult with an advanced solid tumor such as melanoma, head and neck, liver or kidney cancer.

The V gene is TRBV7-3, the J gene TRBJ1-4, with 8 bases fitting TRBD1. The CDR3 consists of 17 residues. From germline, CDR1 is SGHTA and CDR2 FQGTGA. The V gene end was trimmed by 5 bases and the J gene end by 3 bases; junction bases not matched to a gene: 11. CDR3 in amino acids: CASSILDRGGPNEKLFF. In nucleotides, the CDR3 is TGTGCCAGCAGCATACTAGACAGGGGCGGACCTAATGAAAAACTGTTTTTT.

This chain's CDR3 is CASSIPYEGGPNEQFF. CDR3 coding DNA: TGTGCCAGTAGTATCCCCTATGAGGGAGGGCCTAATGAGCAGTTCTTC. The chain employs TRBV19 and TRBJ2-1; 7 bases agree with TRBD2. V was pared by 3 bases and J by 7 bases, with 12 bases of the junction left unmatched. The CDR3 length is 16 residues. Germline-derived CDR1 and CDR2 are LNHDA and SQIVND (reference sequence).

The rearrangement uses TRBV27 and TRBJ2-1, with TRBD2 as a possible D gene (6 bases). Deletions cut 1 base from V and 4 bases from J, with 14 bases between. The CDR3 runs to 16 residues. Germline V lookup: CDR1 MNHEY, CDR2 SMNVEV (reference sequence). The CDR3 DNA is TGTGCCAGCAGTTTATTACTAGCCGTAAGGTACAATGAGCAGTTCTTC. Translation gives CASSLLLAVRYNEQFF.